This TCR beta chain appears in the sequencing data of a study of shared clonotypes between healthy human individuals. CDR3 size: 14 residues. The V segment lost 1 base and the J segment 6 bases; nucleotides outside the gene matches: 3. Germline V lookup: CDR1 LNHNV, CDR2 YYDKDF (reference sequence). Profiling relied on immunoSEQ multiplex PCR, and the TCRdb table lists in-frame clones only, not all of them. The sample holds 800,000 to 1,200,000 clones, around 78% seen once. The origin of this receptor is a man between 18 and 29 years old in good health. Some clones in this sample may be carry-over from other donors' samples. The sequenced material came from memory CD4+ T cells from PBMCs. Sample subset: CD45RA-negative fraction. The chain joins TRBV15 to TRBJ2-1, with 7 nucleotides matching TRBD1. As DNA, the CDR3 is TGTGCCACCAGCAGAGGGGACAGACTCAATGAGCAGTTCTTC. Translated, it gives CATSRGDRLNEQFF.